The present entry profiles one T cell receptor (beta chain) with its context. What it binds is not known. V lost 1 base and J 3 bases, leaving 8 bases between the germline ends. CDR3 length: 14 residues. The sample belongs to a study of T-cell reconstitution after alpha-beta-depleted transplantation in children. Study-level points and caveats: Reportedly, alpha-beta T cells present about two months post-transplant originated from several hundred expanded clones of graft origin. One year post-transplant, T-cell counts and diversity were largely derived from T cells produced anew.

Preparing the TCRbeta library involved the use of unique molecular identifiers. TCRdb passed the PCR reads through MiXCR, listing each CDR3 protein once. The top ten clones hold under 30% of a sample with approximately 1,000,000 distinct CDR3 sequences, roughly 29% of them seen once. The chain employs TRBV12-3 or TRBV12-4 and TRBJ2-3; no reliable D call. The TCR originated in a boy under two years old who had a stem cell transplant for SCID, so the T cells may come from the graft donor. The sequencing here drew on PBMCs, mostly from graft donor cells, taken 360 days after TCRalphabeta/CD19-depleted stem cell transplant. Here the CDR3 reads CASSLGSPTDTQYF. In DNA form, the CDR3 reads TGTGCCAGCAGTTTAGGGTCCCCGACAGATACGCAGTATTTT.